This entry concerns a single T cell receptor (beta chain). Here immunoSEQ multiplex PCR was the method, and the copy in TCRdb shows in-frame clones only, minus some. The table includes tens of thousands of clones, 80% to 95% detected once. The length of the CDR3 is 15 residues. Losses at the gene ends were 3 bases for V and 3 bases for J; bases not matched to a gene: 6. The germline gives CDR1 SGHNT, CDR2 YENEEA. The sample is drawn from a study of T cell clones after liver transplantation. The sequences come from CD4+ T cells from blood, collected less than 26 months after liver transplant. The chain is built from TRBV11-3 and TRBJ1-1; 8 bases are shared with TRBD1. The TCR comes from a human patient who received a liver transplant. Some of the T cells might come from the graft donor. CDR3 protein: CASSFRHRGDTEAFF. The CDR3 DNA is TGTGCCAGCAGCTTTAGGCACAGGGGGGACACTGAAGCTTTCTTT. Full variable domain (missing parts from reference TRBV11-3 and TRBJ1-1): EAGVVQSPRYKIIEKKQPVAFWCNPISGHNTLYWYLQNLGQGPELLIRYENEEAVDDSQLPKDRFSAERLKGVDSTLKIQPAELGDSAVYLCASSFRHRGDTEAFFGQGTRLTVV.